What follows are 8 T cell receptor beta chains derived from one specimen sequenced in a study of beta chain features in type 1 diabetes. All of the isolated RNA was reverse transcribed, so expressed TCRB transcripts were sequenced. The repertoire was sequenced with immunoSEQ multiplex PCR; TCRdb's copy has only in-frame clones and lacks some. The data contain some 300,000 clones, about 8.5% of them singletons. Specimen: central memory CD4+ T cells from blood. The receptors here all came from a woman aged 18 to 35 in good health.

Only a few counts were recorded for this clone. The chain is built from TRBV5-1 and TRBJ1-1, with D maybe TRBD1 (6 bases). CDR3 size: 15 residues. Trimming took 4 bases from V and 8 from J, leaving 21 bases between them. Germline assignment: CDR1 SGHRS and CDR2 YFSETQ. The CDR3 reads CASSPRGQGLSEAFF. CDR3 DNA: TGCGCCAGCAGCCCTCGGGGCCAGGGGCTCTCCGAAGCTTTCTTT.

In this sample, this clone turned up a few times. The chain links TRBV11-3 to TRBJ1-4, with no clear D. Germline V gene lookup returns CDR1 SGHNT and CDR2 YENEEA. V dropped 2 bases and J dropped 5 bases, with 6 bases sitting between them. The CDR3 has 13 residues. CDR3 sequence: CASSLQRNEKLFF. Written as DNA, the CDR3 is TGTGCCAGCAGCTTACAGAGAAATGAAAAACTGTTTTTT. The full variable domain, rest sourced from reference TRBV11-3 and TRBJ1-4, is EAGVVQSPRYKIIEKKQPVAFWCNPISGHNTLYWYLQNLGQGPELLIRYENEEAVDDSQLPKDRFSAERLKGVDSTLKIQPAELGDSAVYLCASSLQRNEKLFFGSGTQLSVL.

The chain recombines TRBV9 with TRBJ1-3; 7 nucleotides match TRBD1. Per the germline V gene, CDR1 is SGDLS and CDR2 is YYNGEE. J was trimmed by 0 bases and V by 4 bases; bases with no gene match: 7. This CDR3 has 16 residues. The CDR3 nucleotides read TGTGCCAGCAGCCAGGGACAGCATTTCTCTGGAAACACCATATATTTT. Translation: CASSQGQHFSGNTIYF.

The CDR3 region has the DNA TGCGCCAGCAGCTTGTCGGCTAGCGGGATCACAGATACGCAGTATTTT. This codes for CASSLSASGITDTQYF. The rearrangement uses TRBV5-1 and TRBJ2-3; 9 bases align to TRBD2. Per the germline V gene, CDR1 is SGHRS and CDR2 is YFSETQ. The V segment lost 1 base and the J segment 2 bases; nucleotides outside the gene matches: 5. The CDR3 consists of 16 residues.

The chain links TRBV7-3 to TRBJ2-3; D not resolved. The CDR3 loop spans 14 amino acids. CDR1 SGHTA and CDR2 FQGTGA come from the germline V gene. Trimming cost V 4 bases and J 2 bases, with 10 bases left between them. The CDR3: CASSYDGNTDTQYF. The CDR3 bases are TGTGCCAGCAGCTACGACGGAAACACAGATACGCAGTATTTT.

The V gene is TRBV29-1, the J gene TRBJ2-1; 7 positions match TRBD2. Trimming removed 5 bases from V and 7 bases from J; junction bases left unmatched: 5. Germline loops: CDR1 SQVTM, CDR2 ANQGSEA. The CDR3 runs 12 residues. The CDR3 DNA reads as TGCAGCGTTACGGGACTAAAAAATGAGCAGTTCTTC. Translation: CSVTGLKNEQFF.

V is TRBV13 and J is TRBJ1-3; D uncertain. Germline V lookup: CDR1 PRHDT, CDR2 FYEKMQ (reference sequence). This CDR3 region has 14 residues. Deletions cut 0 bases from V and 9 bases from J, with 12 bases between. The CDR3: CASSLGVADGTIYF. CDR3 coding DNA: TGTGCCAGCAGCTTAGGGGTAGCGGATGGCACCATATATTTT.

This clone turned up a few times. This chain links TRBV7-3 with TRBJ1-1; 8 positions agree with TRBD1. The CDR3 spans 16 residues. The V and J ends lost 4 bases and 1 base, in that order; junction bases with no gene match: 8. Germline loops: CDR1 SGHTA, CDR2 FQGTGA. The CDR3 region is CASSSDGQGGNTEAFF. The CDR3 region has the DNA TGTGCCAGCAGCTCGGACGGACAGGGTGGGAACACTGAAGCTTTCTTT.